This T cell receptor (beta chain) is drawn from a study of blood T cell repertoires in COVID-19. Source study methods: Counts of nucleated cells, estimated from reference gene primer amplification, were obtained. Profiling relied on immunoSEQ multiplex PCR, and the TCRdb table lists in-frame clones only, not all of them. V, J and clone size reflect that table, while D and trimming were determined from the DNA. The profile shows approximately 250,000 clones, over 80% of them singletons. What was sequenced was peripheral blood. The sequence was obtained from a human donor in a cohort sampled during active COVID-19.

DNA of the CDR3: TGTGCCAGGCCCCGGGGACTTTTTCCGAACACCATATATTTT. This codes for CARPRGLFPNTIYF. The V and J genes are TRBV10-3 and TRBJ1-3; a possible D gene is TRBD1 (5 bases). Per germline, CDR1 ENHRY and CDR2 SYGVKD. The ends were cut back, 10 bases at V and 7 bases at J, with 20 bases in the middle. This CDR3 has 14 amino acids.